Sequencing of this T cell receptor beta chain was carried out in a study of CD8 T cells in ankylosing spondylitis. MiXCR, applied by TCRdb to the 5' RACE reads, yields one record per CDR3 protein. The data hold approximately 300,000 distinct CDR3 sequences, with about 19% observed a single time. Whole-study results and caveats: Existing reports had already noted some motif variants in reactive arthritis synovial fluid and blood.

Points on this clonotype: What it recognizes is unknown.

The V end lost 3 bases, the J end lost 2 bases, and 10 bases lay between the germline ends. CDR1 and CDR2 (germline): KGHSH, LQKENI. The CDR3 totals 15 residues. The TCR was taken from a male donor with ankylosing spondylitis or in good health (not recorded which). The source material was blood, either unsorted or a sorted T cell fraction (not recorded which). The rearrangement links TRBV18 to TRBJ1-4, with D possibly being TRBD1 (5 bases). For the CDR3, the DNA is TGTGCCAGCTCACCGGGGCGAGGGACTAATGAAAAACTGTTTTTT. Amino acid sequence: CASSPGRGTNEKLFF. The full variable domain, its missing parts supplied by reference TRBV18 and TRBJ1-4, is NAGVMQNPRHLVRRRGQEARLRCSPMKGHSHVYWYRQLPEEGLKFMVYLQKENIIDESGMPKERFSAEFPKEGPSILRIQQVVRGDSAAYFCASSPGRGTNEKLFFGSGTQLSVL.